This T cell receptor beta chain was documented in a study of tumor-infiltrating lymphocytes in primary liver carcinoma. At the level of the study: Through surgical resection, the patients' primary liver carcinoma was treated. Study results and limitations: Tumor-adjacent and tumor-blood pairs overlapped less than tumor region pairs did.

RNA was extracted from whole blood without cell sorting, alongside germline DNA. Chronic HBV infection, which was untreated, was present in the patients. Roughly 4 milliliters of peripheral blood were collected before surgery. V was shortened by 9 bases and J by 6 bases, with 11 bases between the two germline ends. The CDR3 length is 11 residues. Germline V gene lookup returns CDR1 MNHNS and CDR2 SASEGT. This clonotype was detected many times. The target antigen is unknown. A constant-region primer served to make TCR beta cDNA from around 540 ng total RNA. Three nested multiplex PCR rounds, a slightly modified ARM-PCR, produced the libraries for TCR beta. Running 10 cycles apiece, the first two PCR rounds relied on TRBV1-TRBV30 forward primers together with a C-beta reverse primer. Using its own MiXCR run on the multiplex PCR reads, TCRdb lists one record per CDR3 protein. Found here are a few hundred thousand distinct CDR3 sequences, approximately 58% of them singletons; the top ten hold about a sixth.

The sequencing sample was made of peripheral blood. The chain couples TRBV6-1 to TRBJ1-1, with unresolved D. This TCR derives from a woman aged 25 to 39 with primary liver carcinoma and hepatitis B virus infection. CDR3 in DNA: TGTGCCAGTAGCCCACCTGCTGAAGCTTTCTTT. This sequence encodes CASSPPAEAFF.